A single TCR beta chain is shown here with its context. The target of this receptor is not known. Base-call qualities are not available, and no considerably larger clone is one nucleotide away. This record belongs to a study of blood T cells in healthy people across ages (dated by TCRdb to about 2015). As for the study more broadly: In model experiments, template switching captured roughly one uniquely barcoded TCR beta cDNA molecule for every two T cells. The study measured age-related changes in TCR beta repertoire diversity using deep sequencing normalized with unique cDNA molecular identifiers. Four age groups were formed from the donors: young (average about 17 years), middle-aged (approximately 40), aged (about 68) and long-lived (more than 75). To avoid experimental bias, donors of different ages were randomly spread across the sequencing lanes. For two donors (one aged 18 to 30 and one aged 80 or older), the study analyzed two additional independent replicas of 1 million unique cDNA reads from the same blood draw. Here is what the overall study found, with its caveats: Estimates of total diversity based on one million sequenced T cells were considered lower bounds and underestimates. Donor CMV infection status was unknown, potentially confounding age-related changes in expanded clonotypes. Observed TCR beta diversity per million T cells fell roughly linearly with age, and a significant reduction was already apparent by age around 39. Compared with the aged group, more naive CD4+ T cells, fewer expanded clones and increased TCR diversity were shown by the long-lived group, suggesting age selection. There was a strong correlation between observed TCR beta diversity and the percentage of naive T cells measured by flow cytometry. Conclusive comparison of naive and antigen-experienced compartments was prevented by the profiling of bulk unsorted PBMCs.

The 39 donors, aged about 6 to 95 years, were systemically healthy Caucasian individuals from Russia. About 9.6 milliliters of peripheral blood were collected from each donor into EDTA-treated Vacutainer tubes. Ficoll-Paque density-gradient centrifugation was used to isolate PBMCs, with at least 6.5 million obtained per sample. Trizol reagent was used to extract total RNA from PBMCs, with at least 6 micrograms per sample. For every donor, flow cytometry on a PBMC aliquot measured the percentage of naive CD45RAhigh/CD27high T cells. The method behind the library was 5' RACE. For sequencing, an Illumina HiSeq 2500 was employed. A second PCR of about 6 to 11 cycles was run with a J-beta primer mix and a sample-barcoded 5' primer. Each TCR beta cDNA molecule received a unique molecular identifier from a template-switch 5' adaptor carrying 12 random nucleotides. Each sample yielded at least 3 million CDR3-containing paired-end reads. First-strand cDNA was synthesized from all RNA with the Mint cDNA synthesis kit, primed by a TRBC-specific oligonucleotide. Following uracil-DNA glycosylase treatment, all cDNA underwent a first 18-cycle PCR with the universal primers M1SS and BC2_uni_R. Per the authors' processing: Each sample was normalized by randomly selecting 1 million high-quality reads, each carrying a distinct molecular identifier. Reads with shared molecular identifiers were discarded instead of being binned into consensus sequences. CDR3 identification, clonotype clustering and error correction used MiTCR with a Q25 quality threshold and the strictest error-elimination algorithm. A nonparametric unseen species model with Euler transformation was used to estimate lower-bound total TCR beta diversity. The public reads were quality trimmed at Q25 with fastp and then assembled into clones with MiXCR by TCRdb, keeping productive beta chains. All rows with the same CDR3 protein become a single entry with the most common DNA and genes. The V and J calls follow TCRdb's processing rather than the paper's. The sample table contains approximately 600,000 distinct CDR3 sequences; only one count was recorded for around three fifths of them. Of the sample, 35% to 40% falls within the top ten clones.

The CDR3 covers 14 residues, taking in both the cysteine and the phenylalanine. This entry keeps only the CDR3 DNA: 42 bases, framed from base 1. The germline V gene gives CDR1 as MNHEY and CDR2 as SVGEGT. In this chain, TRBV6-2 or TRBV6-3 is recombined with TRBJ2-4; the best D guess is TRBD1, with 5 bases matching. The end of the DNA is better explained by TRBJ2-7, so the J call may be wrong. Sample: blood. The receptor comes from a man aged 55 to 70 in good health. The nucleotide sequence reads as follows: TGTGCCAGCTCCCAAGGGGCGGCCGCCTACGAGCAGTACTTC. Translated, this gives CASSQGAAAYEQYF.